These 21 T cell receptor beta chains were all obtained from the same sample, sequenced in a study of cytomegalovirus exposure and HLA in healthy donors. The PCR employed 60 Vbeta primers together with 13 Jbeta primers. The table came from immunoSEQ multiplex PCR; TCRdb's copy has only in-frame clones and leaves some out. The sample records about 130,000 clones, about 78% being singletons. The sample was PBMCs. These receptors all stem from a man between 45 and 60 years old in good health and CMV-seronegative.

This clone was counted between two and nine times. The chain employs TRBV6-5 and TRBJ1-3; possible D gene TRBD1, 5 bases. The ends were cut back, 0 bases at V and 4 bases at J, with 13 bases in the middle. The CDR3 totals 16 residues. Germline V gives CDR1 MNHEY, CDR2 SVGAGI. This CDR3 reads CASSYSKGLLGNTIYF. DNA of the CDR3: TGTGCCAGCAGTTACTCGAAGGGGCTATTAGGAAACACCATATATTTT.

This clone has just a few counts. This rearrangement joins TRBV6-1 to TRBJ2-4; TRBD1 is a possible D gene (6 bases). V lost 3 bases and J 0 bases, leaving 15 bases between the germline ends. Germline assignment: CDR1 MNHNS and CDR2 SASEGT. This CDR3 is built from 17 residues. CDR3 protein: CASSEPGASLAKNIQYF. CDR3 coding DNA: TGTGCCAGCAGTGAGCCAGGGGCTTCCCTAGCCAAAAACATTCAGTACTTC.

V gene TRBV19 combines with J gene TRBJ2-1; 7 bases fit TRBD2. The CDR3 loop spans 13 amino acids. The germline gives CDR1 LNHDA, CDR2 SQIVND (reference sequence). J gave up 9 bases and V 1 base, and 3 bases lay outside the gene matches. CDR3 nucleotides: TGTGCCAGTAGTATAGGACTAGCCTTTGAGCAGTTCTTC. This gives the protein CASSIGLAFEQFF.

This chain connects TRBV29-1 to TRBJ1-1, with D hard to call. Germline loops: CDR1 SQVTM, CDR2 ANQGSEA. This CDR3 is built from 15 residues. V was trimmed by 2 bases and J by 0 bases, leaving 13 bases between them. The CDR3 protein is CSVERRGSLNTEAFF. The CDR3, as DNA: TGCAGCGTTGAAAGGCGGGGATCCTTGAACACTGAAGCTTTCTTT.

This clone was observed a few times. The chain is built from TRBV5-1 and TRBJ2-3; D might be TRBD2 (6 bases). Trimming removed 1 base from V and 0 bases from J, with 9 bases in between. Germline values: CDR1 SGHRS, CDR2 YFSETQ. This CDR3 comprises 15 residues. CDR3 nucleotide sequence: TGCGCCAGCAGCTTGAGCGGGTATAGCACAGATACGCAGTATTTT. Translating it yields CASSLSGYSTDTQYF.

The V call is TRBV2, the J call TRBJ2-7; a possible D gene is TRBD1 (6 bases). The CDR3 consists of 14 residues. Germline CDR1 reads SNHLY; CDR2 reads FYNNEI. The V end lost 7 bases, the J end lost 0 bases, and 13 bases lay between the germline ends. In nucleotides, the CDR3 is TGTGCCAGCATCCAACAGGGTATCTCCTACGAGCAGTACTTC. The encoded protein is CASIQQGISYEQYF.

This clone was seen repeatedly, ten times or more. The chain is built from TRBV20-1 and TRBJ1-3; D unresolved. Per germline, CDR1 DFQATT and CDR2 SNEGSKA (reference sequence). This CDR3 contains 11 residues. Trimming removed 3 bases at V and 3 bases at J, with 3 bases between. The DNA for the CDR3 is TGCAGTGCTAGCGGTGGAAACACCATATATTTT. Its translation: CSASGGNTIYF.

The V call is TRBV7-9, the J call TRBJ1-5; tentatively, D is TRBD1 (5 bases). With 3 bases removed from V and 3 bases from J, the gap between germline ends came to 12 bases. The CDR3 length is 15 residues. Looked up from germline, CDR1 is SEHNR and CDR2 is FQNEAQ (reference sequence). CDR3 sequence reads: CASSFSGGTNQPQHF. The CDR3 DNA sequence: TGTGCCAGCAGCTTTTCCGGAGGGACCAATCAGCCCCAGCATTTT. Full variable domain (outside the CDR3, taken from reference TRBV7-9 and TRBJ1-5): DTGVSQNPRHKITKRGQNVTFRCDPISEHNRLYWYRQTLGQGPEFLTYFQNEAQLEKSRLLSDRFSAERPKGSFSTLEIQRTEQGDSAMYLCASSFSGGTNQPQHFGDGTRLSIL.

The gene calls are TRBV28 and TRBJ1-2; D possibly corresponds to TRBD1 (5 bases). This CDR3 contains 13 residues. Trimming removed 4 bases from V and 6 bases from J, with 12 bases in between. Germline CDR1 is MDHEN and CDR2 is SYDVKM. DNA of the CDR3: TGTGCCAGCAGTTCGGCCAGGGTGAATGGCTACACCTTC. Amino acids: CASSSARVNGYTF.

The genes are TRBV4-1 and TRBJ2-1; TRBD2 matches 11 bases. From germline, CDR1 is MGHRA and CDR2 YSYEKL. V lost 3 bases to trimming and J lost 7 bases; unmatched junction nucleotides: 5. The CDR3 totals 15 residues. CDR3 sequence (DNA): TGCGCCAGCAGCCAGCTGACTAGCGGGGAGAATGAGCAGTTCTTC. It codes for CASSQLTSGENEQFF.

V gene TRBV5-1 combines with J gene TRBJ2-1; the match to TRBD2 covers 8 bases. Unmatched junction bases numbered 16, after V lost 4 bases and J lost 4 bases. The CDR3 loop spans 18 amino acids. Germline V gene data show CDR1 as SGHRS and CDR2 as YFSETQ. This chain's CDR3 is CASSTGGREVNLYNEQFF. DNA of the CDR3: TGCGCCAGCAGCACGGGGGGGCGGGAGGTCAACTTATACAATGAGCAGTTCTTC.

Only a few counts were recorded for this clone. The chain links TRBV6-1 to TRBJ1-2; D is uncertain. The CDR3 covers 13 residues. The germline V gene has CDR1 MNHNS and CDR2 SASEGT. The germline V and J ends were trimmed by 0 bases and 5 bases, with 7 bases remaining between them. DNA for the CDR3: TGTGCCAGCAGTGAAGCAACAGCTTATGGCTACACCTTC. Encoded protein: CASSEATAYGYTF.

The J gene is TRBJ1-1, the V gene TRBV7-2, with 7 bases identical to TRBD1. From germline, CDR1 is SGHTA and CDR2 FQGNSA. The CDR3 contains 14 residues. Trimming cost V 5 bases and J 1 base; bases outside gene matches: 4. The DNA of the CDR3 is TGTGCCAGCAGCCTCGGACAGGCGAACACTGAAGCTTTCTTT. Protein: CASSLGQANTEAFF.

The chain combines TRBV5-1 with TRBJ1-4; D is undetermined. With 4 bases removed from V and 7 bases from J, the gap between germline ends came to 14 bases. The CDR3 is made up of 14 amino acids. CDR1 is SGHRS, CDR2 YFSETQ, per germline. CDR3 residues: CASSRTRMGEKLFF. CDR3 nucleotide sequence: TGCGCCAGCAGCCGAACTAGAATGGGTGAAAAACTGTTTTTT. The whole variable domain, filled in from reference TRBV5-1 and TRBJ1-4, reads KAGVTQTPRYLIKTRGQQVTLSCSPISGHRSVSWYQQTPGQGLQFLFEYFSETQRNKGNFPGRFSGRQFSNSRSEMNVSTLELGDSALYLCASSRTRMGEKLFFGSGTQLSVL.

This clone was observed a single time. The CDR3 sequence: CASSFTSGTSYEQYF. In nucleotides, the CDR3 is TGTGCCAGCAGTTTCACTAGCGGGACATCCTACGAGCAGTACTTC. This chain links TRBV6-6 with TRBJ2-7, with 10 bases identical to TRBD2. The CDR3 extends over 15 amino acids. Germline V gene sequence: CDR1 MNHNY, CDR2 SVGAGI (reference sequence). The J segment lost 1 base and the V segment lost 4 bases, leaving 4 bases of the junction unmatched.

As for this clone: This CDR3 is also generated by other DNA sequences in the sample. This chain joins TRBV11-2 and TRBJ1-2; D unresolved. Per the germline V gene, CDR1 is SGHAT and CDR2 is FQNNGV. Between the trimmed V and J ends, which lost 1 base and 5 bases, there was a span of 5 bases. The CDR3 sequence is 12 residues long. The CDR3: CASSLGGYGYTF. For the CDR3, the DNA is TGTGCCAGCAGCTTAGGAGGGTATGGCTACACCTTC.

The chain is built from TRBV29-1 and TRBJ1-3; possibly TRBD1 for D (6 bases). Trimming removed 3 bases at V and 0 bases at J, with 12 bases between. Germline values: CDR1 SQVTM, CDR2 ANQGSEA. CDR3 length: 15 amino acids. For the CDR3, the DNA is TGCAGCGTTGACAGGGGAACCAGCTCTGGAAACACCATATATTTT. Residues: CSVDRGTSSGNTIYF.

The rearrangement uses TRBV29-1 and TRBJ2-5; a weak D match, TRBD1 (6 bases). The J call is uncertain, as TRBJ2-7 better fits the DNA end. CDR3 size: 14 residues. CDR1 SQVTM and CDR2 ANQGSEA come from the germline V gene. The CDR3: CSVEVHQGSYEQYF. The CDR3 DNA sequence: TGCAGCGTTGAAGTTCACCAGGGGAGCTACGAGCAGTACTTC.

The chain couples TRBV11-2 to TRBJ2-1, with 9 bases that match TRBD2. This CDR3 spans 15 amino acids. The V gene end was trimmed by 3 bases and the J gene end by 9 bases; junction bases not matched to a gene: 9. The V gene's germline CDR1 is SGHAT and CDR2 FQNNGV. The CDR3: CASSLAGGRYIEQFF. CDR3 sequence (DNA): TGTGCCAGCAGCTTGGCGGGAGGGAGGTATATTGAGCAGTTCTTC.

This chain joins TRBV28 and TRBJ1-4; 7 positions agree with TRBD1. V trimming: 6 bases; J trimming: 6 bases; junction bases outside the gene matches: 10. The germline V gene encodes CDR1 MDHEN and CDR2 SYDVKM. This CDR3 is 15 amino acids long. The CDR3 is CASSLLQGRHEKLFF. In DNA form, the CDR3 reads TGTGCCAGCAGCTTACTACAGGGGAGGCATGAAAAACTGTTTTTT. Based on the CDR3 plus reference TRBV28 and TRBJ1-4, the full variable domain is DVKVTQSSRYLVKRTGEKVFLECVQDMDHENMFWYRQDPGLGLRLIYFSYDVKMKEKGDIPEGYSVSREKKERFSLILESASTNQTSMYLCASSLLQGRHEKLFFGSGTQLSVL.

The CDR3 protein is CSVRGGAVGYEQYF. As DNA, the CDR3 is TGCAGCGTTCGGGGGGGGGCAGTCGGCTACGAGCAGTACTTC. The chain joins TRBV29-1 to TRBJ2-7, with 8 bases that match TRBD2. Looked up from germline, CDR1 is SQVTM and CDR2 is ANQGSEA. The CDR3 totals 14 residues. Losses at the gene ends were 5 bases for V and 3 bases for J; bases not matched to a gene: 9.